This T cell receptor beta chain was documented in a study of PD-1 blockade in classical Hodgkin lymphoma. Across the whole study: Administration of nivolumab to patients was at 3 mg/kg intravenously every 2 weeks. Overall study results and limits: The study reported lower baseline TCR diversity in newly diagnosed patients than in healthy donors. Some patients began nivolumab under 1 year after ASCT. These patients were excluded from later analyses.

Sequencing used immunoSEQ multiplex PCR; TCRdb keeps in-frame clones, though not all of them. The profile shows some 95,000 clones, just over 90% of them singletons. V lost 2 bases to trimming and J lost 5 bases; unmatched junction nucleotides: 14. Germline CDR1 MGHRA, CDR2 YSYEKL. The CDR3 extends over 17 amino acids. The time point here: cycle 4 day 1 (C4D1), after 5 to 7 weeks of nivolumab. Autologous stem cell transplantation was followed by relapse in every patient, and brentuximab vedotin exposure varied. Only one count was recorded for this clone. Its antigen is not identified. The sequencing here drew on peripheral blood mononuclear cells (PBMCs), taken before the fourth cycle of nivolumab. The V call is TRBV4-1, the J call TRBJ1-1; 7 nucleotides line up with TRBD1. The sequence derives from a human donor with classical Hodgkin lymphoma. CDR3 sequence reads: CASSQPKGQVVRTEAFF. CDR3 nucleotides: TGCGCCAGCAGCCAACCGAAAGGACAGGTAGTCAGGACTGAAGCTTTCTTT.